Sequencing of this TCR beta chain was carried out in a study of blood T cell repertoires in COVID-19. The CDR3 contains 16 residues. CDR1 and CDR2 (germline): GTSNPN, SVGIG (reference sequence). V dropped 1 base and J dropped 5 bases, with 20 bases sitting between them. Clinical history as reported by participants underpinned cohort assignment. The data were produced by immunoSEQ multiplex PCR, yet TCRdb's version contains in-frame clones alone and is incomplete. The data show roughly 400,000 clones, approximately 86% seen once. V gene TRBV30 combines with J gene TRBJ1-1, with D perhaps matching TRBD1 (5 bases). The receptor was isolated from a woman aged 40 to 50 with acute COVID-19. Sequencing used PBMCs or T cells enriched from blood (not recorded which). Written as DNA, the CDR3 is TGTGCCTGGAGTGGCGCCCCCGCACAGGTCTCTACTGAAGCTTTCTTT. This codes for CAWSGAPAQVSTEAFF.